The present T cell receptor (beta chain) was sequenced within a study of beta chain features in type 1 diabetes. Isolated RNA was reverse transcribed in full, so expressed TCRB transcripts were sequenced. Only in-frame clones appear in the TCRdb table, and some are missing; sequencing was by immunoSEQ multiplex PCR. Here the sample spans fewer than 550,000 clones, roughly 10% being singletons. On this clone itself: Its antigen remains unknown.

Study findings and constraints: Individuals with type 1 diabetes displayed fewer insertions and more deletions at VDJ junctions. Cells that show high TCR expression could be over-represented by cDNA sequencing. Compared to healthy donors, patients appeared to have naive, central memory and Treg TCRB repertoires that were more alike.

This receptor was taken from a woman under 30 in good health. The sequencing input was naive CD4+ T cells from blood.

The CDR3 DNA reads TGTGCCAGCAGCTCTTCGGGGGGAATGAGTGGCTCCTACGAGCAGTACTTC. This gives the protein CASSSSGGMSGSYEQYF. The rearrangement links TRBV7-9 to TRBJ2-7, with 7 bases identical to TRBD2. The CDR3 loop spans 17 amino acids. The J segment lost 0 bases and the V segment lost 4 bases, leaving 12 bases of the junction unmatched. The germline V gene encodes CDR1 SEHNR and CDR2 FQNEAQ (reference sequence).